Given below is one T cell receptor beta chain in context. CDR1 is SNHLY, CDR2 FYNNEI, per germline. The CDR3 sequence is 16 residues long. Losses at the gene ends were 6 bases for V and 4 bases for J; bases not matched to a gene: 10. The sample belongs to a study of blood T cell repertoires in COVID-19. In the study overall: Sites across the United States, Italy and Spain contributed samples from acute and convalescent COVID-19. Nucleic acid was either cDNA or gDNA, and it came from T cells, B-cell-depleted T cells, or PBMCs.

In the authors' methods: Reference gene primers were amplified, and this amplification served to estimate nucleated cell counts. TCRdb's table, derived via immunoSEQ multiplex PCR, lists solely in-frame clones and lacks some. For V, J and clone size, that table is used; D and trimming come from the DNA. Of 50,000 to 65,000 clones in the sample, approximately 89% were seen once. The chain recombines TRBV2 with TRBJ2-3, with TRBD1 identical over 10 bases. Sample: peripheral blood. The clonotype originates from a man aged 50-59 years with acute or convalescent COVID-19. The CDR3 loop is CASSRPRQGASDTQYF. CDR3 in DNA: TGTGCCAGCAGCCGACCCCGACAGGGGGCATCAGATACGCAGTATTTT.